One and the same sample provided the 5 T cell receptor beta chains below, sequenced in a study of cytomegalovirus exposure and HLA in healthy donors. The study ran its PCR with 60 Vbeta and 13 Jbeta primers. Libraries were prepared by immunoSEQ multiplex PCR; TCRdb keeps only in-frame clonotypes and omits some of them. There are around 140,000 clones in the sample; about three fifths occur only once, and around 1.9% lies in the top ten. The specimen was PBMCs. The receptors derive from a male donor in good health and CMV-seronegative.

V gene TRBV10-2 combines with J gene TRBJ2-1; a weak D match, TRBD2 (6 bases). The CDR3 totals 16 residues. Germline lookup yields CDR1 WSHSY and CDR2 SAAADI. Between the trimmed V and J ends, which lost 4 bases and 7 bases, there was a span of 20 bases. CDR3 protein: CASSAIAGWSSNEQFF. The CDR3 DNA sequence: TGCGCCAGCAGTGCGATCGCGGGGTGGAGTAGTAATGAGCAGTTCTTC.

CDR3 in DNA: TGTGCCAGCAGCCTATCCGGGACAGGGGGGTACGAGCAGTACTTC. Amino acid sequence: CASSLSGTGGYEQYF. The chain links TRBV7-2 to TRBJ2-7; TRBD1 matches at 11 bases. J gave up 4 bases and V 5 bases, and 7 bases lay outside the gene matches. The CDR3 contains 15 residues. CDR1 and CDR2 from the germline V gene are SGHTA and FQGNSA. The full variable domain, its missing parts supplied by reference TRBV7-2 and TRBJ2-7, is GAGVSQSPSNKVTEKGKDVELRCDPISGHTALYWYRQSLGQGLEFLIYFQGNSAPDKSGLPSDRFSAERTGGSVSTLTIQRTQQEDSAVYLCASSLSGTGGYEQYFGPGTRLTVT.

V usage is TRBV7-9 and J usage is TRBJ1-1, with D perhaps TRBD1 (5 bases). CDR1 is SEHNR and CDR2 is FQNEAQ in the germline V gene (reference sequence). CDR3 length equals 14 residues. The V end lost 2 bases, the J end lost 5 bases, and 12 bases lay between the germline ends. DNA for the CDR3: TGTGCCAGCAGCTTACGGCAGGGTTGGACTGAAGCTTTCTTT. It specifies CASSLRQGWTEAFF.

The chain has TRBV5-1 and TRBJ2-3; 8 bases fit TRBD2. Germline CDR1 is SGHRS and CDR2 is YFSETQ. This CDR3 region has 15 residues. The trim removed 3 bases at V and 5 bases at J, leaving 8 bases unmatched. The CDR3 sequence: CASSSDGLARDTQYF. The CDR3 DNA reads TGCGCCAGCAGCTCGGATGGACTAGCACGAGATACGCAGTATTTT.

The chain joins TRBV10-2 to TRBJ1-5, with D maybe TRBD1 (6 bases). Trimming removed 6 bases from V and 3 bases from J, with 12 bases in between. Per the germline V gene, CDR1 is WSHSY and CDR2 is SAAADI. CDR3 length equals 14 residues. The CDR3 DNA reads as TGCGCCAGCAGGTATAACAGGGACAATCAGCCCCAGCATTTT. Residues: CASRYNRDNQPQHF.